This T cell receptor (beta chain) emerged from a study of T cells in localized non-small cell lung cancer. Study-wide results and limits: The greatest T cell clonality was found in uninvolved adjacent lung (higher than in tumor). With higher T cell density in blood came longer overall survival.

As concerns this clone: No antigen is known for it.

Produced via immunoSEQ multiplex PCR; TCRdb's table is partial and in-frame only. In the table there are 130,000 or so clones, approximately 88% of which are singletons. The CDR3 loop spans 11 amino acids. Germline-derived CDR1 and CDR2 are SNHLY and FYNNEI. V lost 7 bases and J lost 4, with 7 bases in between. The chain recombines TRBV2 with TRBJ1-2; no reliable D call. This specimen consisted of peripheral blood, obtained before any cancer treatment. The receptor comes from a female donor aged 60 or older with stage I lung adenocarcinoma. This CDR3 is CASTRTYGYTF. CDR3 bases: TGTGCCAGCACCCGGACCTATGGCTACACCTTC.